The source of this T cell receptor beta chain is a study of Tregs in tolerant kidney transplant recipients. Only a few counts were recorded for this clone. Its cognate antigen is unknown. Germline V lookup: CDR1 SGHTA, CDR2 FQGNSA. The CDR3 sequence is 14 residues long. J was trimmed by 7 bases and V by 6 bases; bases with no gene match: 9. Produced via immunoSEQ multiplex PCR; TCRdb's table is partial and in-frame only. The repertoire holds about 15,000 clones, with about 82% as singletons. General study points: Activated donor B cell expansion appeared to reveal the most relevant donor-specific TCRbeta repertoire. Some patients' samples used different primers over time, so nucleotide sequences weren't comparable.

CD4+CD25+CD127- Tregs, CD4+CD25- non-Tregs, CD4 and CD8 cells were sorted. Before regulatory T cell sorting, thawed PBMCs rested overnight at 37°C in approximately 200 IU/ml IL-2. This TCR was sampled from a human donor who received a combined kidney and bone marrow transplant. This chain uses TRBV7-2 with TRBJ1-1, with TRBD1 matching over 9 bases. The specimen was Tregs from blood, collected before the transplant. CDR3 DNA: TGTGCCAGCAGTCGGGACAGGGTTATTAGTGAAGCTTTCTTT. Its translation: CASSRDRVISEAFF.